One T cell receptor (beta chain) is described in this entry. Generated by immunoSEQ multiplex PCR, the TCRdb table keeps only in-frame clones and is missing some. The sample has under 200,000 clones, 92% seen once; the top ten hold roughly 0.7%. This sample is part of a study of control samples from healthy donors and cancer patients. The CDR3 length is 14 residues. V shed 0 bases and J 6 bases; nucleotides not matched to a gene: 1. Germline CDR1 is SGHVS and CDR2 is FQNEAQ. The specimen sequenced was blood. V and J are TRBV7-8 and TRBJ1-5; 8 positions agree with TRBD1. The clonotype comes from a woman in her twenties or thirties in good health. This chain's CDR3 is CASSLATGGQPQHF. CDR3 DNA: TGTGCCAGCAGCTTAGCAACAGGGGGTCAGCCCCAGCATTTT.